The present T cell receptor beta chain was sequenced within a study of cytomegalovirus exposure and HLA in healthy donors. The study, taken as a whole, reports: Reportedly, cytomegalovirus status was diagnosed with high sensitivity and specificity. A later analysis reported that several of the most significant clusters appeared to be linked to common viral pathogens, among them Epstein-Barr virus.

60 Vbeta and 13 Jbeta primers were used in PCR. Sequencing was performed with immunoSEQ multiplex PCR; in TCRdb, only in-frame clones are kept and a portion is missing. The sample lists approximately 93,000 clones, around 80% occurring once. V lost 3 bases, J lost 5 bases, and 7 bases lay in between. CDR3 length: 12 residues. The germline gives CDR1 KGHSH, CDR2 LQKENI. This clone was seen only once. Its antigen remains unidentified. The TCR was taken from a male donor in good health and CMV-seropositive. The sequenced material came from PBMCs. V and J are TRBV18 and TRBJ1-2; D is undetermined. In DNA, the CDR3 is TGTGCCAGCTCACCTCCAGGTTATGGCTACACCTTC. It yields the protein CASSPPGYGYTF.